This TCR beta chain was recovered during a study of human T cells and chemical hapten exposure. Across the study: Across samples, TCR yields varied, mostly owing to small differences in pooled library volumes. Study observations and caveats: Unchanged with DPC sensitization were TCRs above 1 in 1000 frequency.

Attachment of unique molecular identifiers to individual cDNA molecules was performed in the library. As handled by the study authors: A per-sample median of around 100,000 TCRs was observed, with a range of roughly 20,000 to 750,000. One entry per CDR3 protein results from TCRdb running MiXCR on the 5' RACE reads. It is TCRdb's table, rather than the study itself, that gives the V and J calls and clone size. The data show roughly 110,000 distinct CDR3 sequences, 15% to 20% seen once. CDR1 MNHEY and CDR2 SVGEGT come from the germline V gene. Deletions cut 3 bases from V and 7 bases from J, with 16 bases between. The CDR3 loop spans 14 amino acids. This clonotype came up a few times. Its matching antigen is unknown. Someone pulled total RNA out of unfractionated whole blood.

V is TRBV6-2 or TRBV6-3 and J is TRBJ2-7; D perhaps matches TRBD2 (6 bases). This receptor was taken from a human donor in good health. CDR3 in amino acids: CASSYKAGMGEQYF. The CDR3 bases are TGTGCCAGCAGTTATAAAGCGGGCATGGGGGAGCAGTACTTC.